The subject of this entry is one TCR beta chain. The antigen is not known. The CDR3 extends 3 residues past the end of the read, so its final part is completed from the germline J gene. Thawed PBMCs were FACS-sorted into unstimulated CD4+CD25+CD127- regulatory T cells, CD4+CD25- non-regulatory cells, CD4 and CD8 cells. This record comes from a study of Tregs in tolerant kidney transplant recipients. Measured with immunoSEQ multiplex PCR; TCRdb has only the in-frame clones, and not every one. This sample's table has under 40,000 clones. CDR1 and CDR2 from the germline V gene are SGHRS and YFSETQ. The CDR3 spans 14 residues. Losses at the gene ends were 7 bases for V and 9 bases for J; bases not matched to a gene: 11. Study-level points and caveats: For some patients, primers changed over time, blocking nucleotide-level comparison. Validation in larger populations is needed because few patients were studied. Antigen-driven expansion was suggested because donor-specific Tregs expanded more than all Tregs in tolerant patients.

The source of this sequence is a human donor who received a combined kidney and bone marrow transplant. The chain joins TRBV5-1 to TRBJ2-1; 9 bases are a match to TRBD1. The sequencing here drew on CD8+ T cells from blood, taken before the transplant. CDR3 amino acids: CASGWGQGLGEQFF. The CDR3 DNA, read in part, is TGCGCCAGCGGCTGGGGACAGGGTCTGGGTGAG. Full variable domain (remainder filled in from reference TRBV5-1 and TRBJ2-1): KAGVTQTPRYLIKTRGQQVTLSCSPISGHRSVSWYQQTPGQGLQFLFEYFSETQRNKGNFPGRFSGRQFSNSRSEMNVSTLELGDSALYLCASGWGQGLGEQFFGPGTRLTVL.